This T cell receptor beta chain was captured in a study of T cell clones after liver transplantation. Study overall: Graft-donor-reactive sequences were compared with third-party-reactive TCRbeta sequences from pre-transplant mixed lymphocyte reactions. Without induction therapy, subjects received standard immunosuppression until 12-24 months post-transplant. Regarding the study as a whole: Rather than being deleted, graft donor-reactive T cells may have moved into the graft.

The assay was immunoSEQ multiplex PCR, and TCRdb's table has in-frame clones only and misses some. The table records some 33,000 clones, around 94% of them present only once. To note about this clone: The target antigen is unknown.

This TCR derives from a human patient who received a liver transplant. Some T cells may trace back to the graft donor. Here the sequenced sample was CD8+ T cells from blood, taken 12 months after liver transplant.

The CDR3 nucleotides read TGTGCCGCCTATTCCGGGGTACGGGGCTACACCTTC. Protein sequence: CAAYSGVRGYTF. V is TRBV19 and J is TRBJ1-2, with no clear D. The CDR3 loop spans 12 amino acids. Germline V lookup: CDR1 LNHDA, CDR2 SQIVND (reference sequence). Between the trimmed V and J ends, which lost 11 bases and 8 bases, there was a span of 18 bases. Complete variable domain (other parts from reference TRBV19 and TRBJ1-2): DGGITQSPKYLFRKEGQNVTLSCEQNLNHDAMYWYRQDPGQGLRLIYYSQIVNDFQKGDIAEGYSVSREKKESFPLTVTSAQKNPTAFYLCAAYSGVRGYTFGSGTRLTVV.